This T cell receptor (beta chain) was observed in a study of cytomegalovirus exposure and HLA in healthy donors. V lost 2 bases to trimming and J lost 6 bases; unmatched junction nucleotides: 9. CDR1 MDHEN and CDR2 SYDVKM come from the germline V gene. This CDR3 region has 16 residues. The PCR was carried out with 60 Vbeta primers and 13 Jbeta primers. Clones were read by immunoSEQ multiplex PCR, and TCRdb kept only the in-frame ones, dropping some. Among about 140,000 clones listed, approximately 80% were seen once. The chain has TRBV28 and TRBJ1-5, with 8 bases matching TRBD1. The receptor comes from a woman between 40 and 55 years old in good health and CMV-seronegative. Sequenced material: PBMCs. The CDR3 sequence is CASSLLSRGPSQPQHF. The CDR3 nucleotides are TGTGCCAGCAGTTTACTCTCCAGGGGGCCCAGTCAGCCCCAGCATTTT.